A single TCR beta chain is shown here with its context. The source of the sample is a study of cytotoxic CD8 clonotypes in ibrutinib-treated CLL. TCRdb's table, derived via immunoSEQ multiplex PCR, lists solely in-frame clones and lacks some. The table records roughly 29,000 clones, around 76% of them present only once. Trimming shortened V by 0 bases and J by 12 bases, and 15 bases separated the two germline ends. The CDR3 is 14 residues long. Looked up from germline, CDR1 is SGHRS and CDR2 is YFSETQ. This chain joins TRBV5-1 and TRBJ1-4; tentative D call: TRBD1 (6 bases). This TCR came from a human donor with chronic lymphocytic leukemia. The source material was PBMCs, sampled after 36 months of ibrutinib treatment. The CDR3 sequence: CASSLAQGRSELFF. CDR3 coding DNA: TGCGCCAGCAGCTTGGCACAGGGTAGGAGTGAACTGTTTTTT.